A single T cell receptor beta chain is shown here with its context. The data originate from a study of radiotherapy plus CTLA-4 blockade in lung cancer. For the study at large: Of the patients, 18% showed objective responses and approximately 34% attained disease control.

CDR1 is SGHTA and CDR2 is FQGNSA in the germline V gene. The CDR3 contains 14 residues. Deletions cut 1 base from V and 5 bases from J, with 11 bases between. Treatment of patients with chemo-refractory metastatic non-small-cell lung cancer consisted of focal radiation plus CTLA-4 blockade with ipilimumab. TCRdb's copy holds only in-frame clones and misses some; the assay was immunoSEQ multiplex PCR. The data show approximately 72,000 clones, approximately 80% seen once. This chain uses TRBV7-2 with TRBJ2-5, with a weak D call TRBD1 (6 bases). This receptor was identified in a human donor with non-small cell lung cancer who had a complete response to radiotherapy plus ipilimumab. The sequencing used peripheral blood, collected from a patient treated with radiotherapy plus ipilimumab. CDR3 coding DNA: TGTGCCAGCAGCTTAGTTTGGACAGAGGAGACCCAGTACTTC. Amino acids: CASSLVWTEETQYF.